This T cell receptor beta chain was retrieved from a study of Graves' ophthalmopathy and Graves' hyperthyroidism. As the template, RNA transcripts were used to amplify TCR beta CDR3 regions. Investigators did first-round RT-PCR with HTBI primers, then second-round multiplex PCR. Via MiXCR, TCRdb re-called the multiplex PCR reads, giving one row per CDR3 protein. The sample has over a million distinct CDR3 sequences, approximately 35% seen once. Regarding the study as a whole: The model forecast ophthalmopathy progression, reaching under 71% sensitivity and roughly 72% specificity.

Turning to this clonotype: Its target is not known. This may stem from a read error, because a much larger clone lies one nucleotide away.

Each diagnosis was determined on the basis of clinical symptoms, serum thyroxine, TRAb, thyroid ultrasound and orbital computed tomography. The CDR3 spans 13 residues. The germline V gene has CDR1 SEHNR and CDR2 FQNEAQ (reference sequence). The V and J ends lost 10 bases and 6 bases respectively, with 15 bases between them. Sequencing input: peripheral blood or thyroid tissue (not recorded which). The receptor was isolated from an adult man with Graves' hyperthyroidism. V gene TRBV7-9 combines with J gene TRBJ2-2; D is uncertain. The CDR3 loop is CATSGRIPGELFF. The CDR3 DNA reads as TGTGCCACCAGTGGCAGGATCCCCGGGGAGCTGTTTTTT.